This T cell receptor (beta chain) was sequenced in a study of blood T cell repertoires in COVID-19. Method: immunoSEQ multiplex PCR; TCRdb's copy keeps in-frame clones and lacks some. The sample has 200,000 to 250,000 clones; 65% to 85% are singletons. The TCR sequence derives from a woman aged 40 to 50 with acute COVID-19. Sequencing was carried out using PBMCs or T cells enriched from blood (not recorded which).

The CDR3 protein is CALADFYNSPLHF. CDR3 DNA sequence: TGTGCCCTGGCCGATTTCTATAATTCACCCCTCCACTTT. The chain carries TRBV30 and TRBJ1-6; D is unresolved. The CDR3 loop spans 13 amino acids. From germline, CDR1 is GTSNPN and CDR2 SVGIG (reference sequence). V was pared by 8 bases and J by 3 bases, with 11 bases between.